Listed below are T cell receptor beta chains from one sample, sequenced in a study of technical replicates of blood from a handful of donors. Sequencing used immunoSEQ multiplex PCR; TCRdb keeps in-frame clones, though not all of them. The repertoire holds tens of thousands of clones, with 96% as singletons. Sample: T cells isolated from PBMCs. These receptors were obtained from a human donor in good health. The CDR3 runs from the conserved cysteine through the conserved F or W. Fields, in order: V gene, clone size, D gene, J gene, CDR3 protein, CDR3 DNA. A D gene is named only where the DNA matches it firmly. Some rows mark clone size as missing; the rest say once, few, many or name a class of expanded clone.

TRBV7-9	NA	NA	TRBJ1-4	CASSLQGGNEKLFF	TGTGCCAGCAGCTTACAGGGAGGTAATGAAAAACTGTTTTTT
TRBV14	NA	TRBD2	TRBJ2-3	CASSPGLAGLNTQYF	TGTGCCAGCAGCCCGGGACTAGCGGGTTTAAATACGCAGTATTTT
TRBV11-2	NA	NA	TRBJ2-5	CASSLYHQETQYF	TGTGCCAGCAGCTTATATCACCAAGAGACCCAGTACTTC
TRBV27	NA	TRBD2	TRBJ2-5	CASSFMAERGETQYF	TGTGCCAGCAGTTTCATGGCAGAGCGGGGAGAGACCCAGTACTTC
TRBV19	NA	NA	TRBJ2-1	CASREDSYNEQFF	TGTGCCAGTAGAGAGGACAGTTACAATGAGCAGTTCTTC
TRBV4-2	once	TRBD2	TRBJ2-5	CASSFLAGGVETQYF	TGTGCCAGCAGCTTTCTAGCGGGAGGAGTAGAGACCCAGTACTTC
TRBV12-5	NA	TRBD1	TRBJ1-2	CASGGGDRFYYGYTF	TGTGCTAGTGGCGGTGGGGACAGGTTTTACTATGGCTACACCTTC
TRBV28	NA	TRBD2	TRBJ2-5	CASTGRWLAGRETQYF	TGTGCCAGCACAGGAAGGTGGCTAGCGGGAAGGGAGACCCAGTACTTC
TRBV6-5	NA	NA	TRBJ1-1	CASRIGENTEAFF	TGTGCCAGCAGAATAGGGGAAAACACTGAAGCTTTCTTT
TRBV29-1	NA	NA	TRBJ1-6	CSAMDSSYNSPLHF	TGCAGCGCCATGGACAGCTCCTATAATTCACCCCTCCACTTT
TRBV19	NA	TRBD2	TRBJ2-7	CASSTAGTSGRYSYEQYF	TGTGCCAGTAGTACCGCCGGGACTAGCGGGAGGTACTCCTACGAGCAGTACTTC
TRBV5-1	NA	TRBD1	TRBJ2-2	CASTLIGGSLVGELFF	TGCGCCAGCACCTTGATAGGGGGCTCGCTGGTCGGGGAGCTGTTTTTT
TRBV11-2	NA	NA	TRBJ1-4	CASSRHLQTNEKLFF	TGTGCCAGCAGCCGACATCTTCAGACTAATGAAAAACTGTTTTTT
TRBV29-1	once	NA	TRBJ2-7	CSAGESSYEQYF	TGCAGCGCCGGGGAGAGCTCCTACGAGCAGTACTTC
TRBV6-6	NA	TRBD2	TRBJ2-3	CASRAPPSGGQGTQYF	TGTGCCAGCAGAGCCCCCCCTAGCGGGGGGCAGGGTACGCAGTATTTT
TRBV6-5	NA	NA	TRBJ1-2	CASSYSGSYGYTF	TGTGCCAGCAGTTACTCGGGCAGCTATGGCTACACCTTC
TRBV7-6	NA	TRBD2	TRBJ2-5	CASSLTGGSETQYF	TGTGCCAGCAGCTTAACGGGGGGGAGCGAGACCCAGTACTTC
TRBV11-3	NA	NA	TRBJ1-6	CASSLFPRGGLNSPLHF	TGTGCCAGCAGCTTATTTCCCCGGGGGGGTCTTAATTCACCCCTCCACTTT
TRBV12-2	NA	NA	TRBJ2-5	CASRLVELRGRRRETQYF	TGTGCAAGTCGCTTAGTTGAGTTGAGAGGGAGGAGGCGAGAGACCCAGTACTTC
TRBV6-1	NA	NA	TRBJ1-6	CASRVRGLSNSPLHF	TGTGCCAGCAGGGTCAGGGGTTTAAGTAATTCACCCCTCCACTTT
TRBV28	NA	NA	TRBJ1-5	CASSLWAVGNQPQHF	TGTGCCAGCAGTTTATGGGCCGTCGGCAATCAGCCCCAGCATTTT
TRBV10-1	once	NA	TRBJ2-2	CASSESVNPGAGELFF	TGCGCCAGCAGTGAGTCGGTTAACCCCGGGGCCGGGGAGCTGTTTTTT
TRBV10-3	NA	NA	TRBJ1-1	CAIKSAGDFTEAFF	TGTGCCATTAAGTCCGCAGGGGATTTTACTGAAGCTTTCTTT
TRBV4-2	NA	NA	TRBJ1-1	CASSQVGGQMNTEAFF	TGTGCCAGCAGCCAAGTCGGCGGACAGATGAACACTGAAGCTTTCTTT
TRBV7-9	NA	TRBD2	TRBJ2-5	CASSDPSGRRGETQYF	TGTGCCAGCAGCGACCCGAGCGGGAGGCGAGGAGAGACCCAGTACTTC
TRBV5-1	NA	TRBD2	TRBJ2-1	CASSLDSGRADNEQFF	TGCGCCAGCAGCTTAGATAGCGGGAGGGCCGACAATGAGCAGTTCTTC
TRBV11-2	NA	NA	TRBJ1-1	CASSLVGGRAFF	TGTGCCAGCAGCTTAGTCGGGGGTAGGGCTTTCTTT
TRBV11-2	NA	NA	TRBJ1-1	CASSLQGNTEAFF	TGTGCCAGCAGCTTGCAGGGAAACACTGAAGCTTTCTTT
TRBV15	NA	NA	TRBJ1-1	CATSRGDTEAFF	TGTGCCACAAGCAGAGGCGATACTGAAGCTTTCTTT
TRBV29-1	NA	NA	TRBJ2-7	CSSLGGFNEQYF	TGCAGCTCATTGGGGGGTTTCAACGAGCAGTACTTC
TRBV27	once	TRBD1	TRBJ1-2	CASSFTGVSGYTF	TGTGCCAGCAGTTTTACAGGGGTCTCTGGCTACACCTTC
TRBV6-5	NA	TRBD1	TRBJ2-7	CASNFRTGGLLEQYF	TGTGCCAGCAACTTCAGGACAGGGGGACTTCTCGAGCAGTACTTC
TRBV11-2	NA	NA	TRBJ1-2	CASSLDRGRRTGYGYTF	TGTGCCAGCAGCTTAGATCGAGGGCGGCGGACCGGCTATGGCTACACCTTC
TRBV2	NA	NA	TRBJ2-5	CASVTRQETQYF	TGTGCCAGCGTGACCAGGCAAGAGACCCAGTACTTC
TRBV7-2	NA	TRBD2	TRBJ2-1	CASSLVRLAGYEQFF	TGTGCCAGCAGCTTAGTCAGACTAGCGGGATATGAGCAGTTCTTC
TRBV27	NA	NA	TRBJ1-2	CASSLVPENYGYTF	TGTGCCAGCAGTTTAGTTCCGGAGAACTATGGCTACACCTTC
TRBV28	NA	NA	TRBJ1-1	CASSKWTAERAEAFF	TGTGCCAGCAGCAAGTGGACGGCGGAGAGGGCTGAAGCTTTCTTT
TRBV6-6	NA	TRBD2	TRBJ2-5	CASRPGLDQETQYF	TGTGCCAGCAGACCTGGACTAGATCAAGAGACCCAGTACTTC
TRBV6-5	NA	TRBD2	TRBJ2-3	CASSPISGGTDTQYF	TGTGCCAGCAGTCCCATTAGCGGGGGCACAGATACGCAGTATTTT
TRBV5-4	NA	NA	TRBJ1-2	CASSGDSYGYTF	TGTGCCAGCAGCGGCGACAGCTATGGCTACACCTTC
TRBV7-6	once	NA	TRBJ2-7	CASSEDMSYEQYF	TGTGCCAGCAGCGAGGACATGTCCTACGAGCAGTACTTC
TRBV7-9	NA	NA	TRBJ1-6	CASSEQGGNSPLHF	TGTGCCAGCAGCGAACAGGGAGGGAATTCACCCCTCCACTTT
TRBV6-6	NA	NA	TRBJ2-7	CASSYSGQFGSYEQYF	TGTGCCAGCAGTTACTCCGGACAGTTCGGGTCCTACGAGCAGTACTTC
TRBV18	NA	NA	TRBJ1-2	CASSPSGEGIYGYTF	TGTGCCAGCTCACCGAGCGGGGAGGGTATCTATGGCTACACCTTC
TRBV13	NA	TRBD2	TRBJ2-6	CASSAMVAGYYVRTGANVLTF	TGTGCCAGCAGCGCCATGGTAGCGGGTTACTATGTTCGGACTGGGGCCAACGTCCTGACTTTC
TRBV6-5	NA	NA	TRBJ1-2	CATSFDYGYTF	TGTGCCACCTCGTTCGACTATGGCTACACCTTC
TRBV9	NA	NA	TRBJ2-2	CASSVWGVETGELFF	TGTGCCAGCAGCGTTTGGGGGGTTGAGACCGGGGAGCTGTTTTTT
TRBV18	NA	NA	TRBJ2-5	CASSPTIGFAETQYF	TGTGCCAGCTCACCTACGATCGGTTTTGCGGAGACCCAGTACTTC
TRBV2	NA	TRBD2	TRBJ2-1	CASSGTSGYNEQFF	TGTGCCAGCAGTGGGACTAGCGGCTACAATGAGCAGTTCTTC